This T cell receptor beta chain was identified during a study of molecular identifiers for immune sequencing clone quantification. About the research overall: Split five ways in replicates, RNA from approximately 20,000 or 98,000 naive CD8 cells had four portions sequenced.

Bulk TCR libraries used previously described methods and listed TCR primers. TCRdb re-analysed the PCR reads in MiXCR, keeping a single row per CDR3 protein. The sample lists 490,000 or so distinct CDR3 sequences; roughly 25% were seen once. Per germline, CDR1 SNHLY and CDR2 FYNNEI. The length of the CDR3 is 15 residues. Deletions cut 2 bases from V and 2 bases from J, with 13 bases between. This clonotype was picked up many times. This TCR derives from a human donor in good health. Some libraries in this study had Jurkat cell RNA spiked in. This chain uses TRBV2 with TRBJ2-7; D is possibly TRBD1 or TRBD2 (5 bases each). The sample comprised naive CD8+ T cells from blood, with Jurkat cell RNA spiked in. Subset described: FACS-sorted CD8+CD4-CCR7+CD45RA+ naive T cells. The CDR3 reads CASSELGPETYEQYF. The CDR3, as DNA: TGTGCCAGCAGTGAACTGGGACCCGAAACCTACGAGCAGTACTTC. Combining the CDR3 with reference TRBV2 and TRBJ2-7 gives the whole variable domain EPEVTQTPSHQVTQMGQEVILRCVPISNHLYFYWYRQILGQKVEFLVSFYNNEISEKSEIFDDQFSVERPDGSNFTLKIRSTKLEDSAMYFCASSELGPETYEQYFGPGTRLTVT.